Each of the 11 T cell receptor beta chains below was sequenced from the same sample in a study of OX40 agonist ivuxolimab in advanced cancers. Sequenced by immunoSEQ multiplex PCR; TCRdb stores in-frame clones only, minus some. Of about 50,000 clones in the sample, 85% were seen once. The material sequenced was CD4+ or CD8+ T cells sorted from blood, taken in a trial of the OX40 agonist ivuxolimab. These receptors all stem from an adult with an advanced solid tumor such as melanoma, head and neck, liver or kidney cancer.

The V gene is TRBV11-3, the J gene TRBJ2-3; TRBD2 aligns across 10 bases. CDR1 is SGHNT, CDR2 YENEEA, per germline. The CDR3 is made up of 18 amino acids. The J segment lost 4 bases and the V segment lost 0 bases, leaving 10 bases of the junction unmatched. This CDR3 reads CASSLDPLAGKGPDTQYF. Written as DNA, the CDR3 is TGTGCCAGCAGCTTAGATCCACTAGCGGGAAAGGGTCCAGATACGCAGTATTTT.

This clone was recorded only once. The rearrangement links TRBV11-3 to TRBJ2-7; TRBD1 aligns across 8 bases. Germline CDR1 and CDR2: SGHNT and YENEEA. The CDR3 totals 18 residues. V lost 5 bases, J lost 3 bases, and 18 bases stayed unmatched. This CDR3 reads CASSPIGRADRASYEQYF. The CDR3 region has the DNA TGTGCCAGCAGCCCAATAGGGAGAGCGGACAGGGCGAGCTACGAGCAGTACTTC.

V and J are TRBV7-6 and TRBJ2-2, with 8 bases lining up with TRBD1. V dropped 5 bases and J dropped 8; count of bases not matched to a gene: 7. The CDR3 totals 14 residues. Germline CDR1 and CDR2: SGHVS and FNYEAQ. The chain's CDR3 is CASSRDRPQGELFF. CDR3 nucleotides: TGTGCCAGCAGCCGGGACAGGCCTCAGGGGGAGCTGTTTTTT.

The chain recombines TRBV5-1 with TRBJ1-1; the D gene is possibly TRBD1 (5 bases). The CDR3 is 13 residues long. Germline V lookup: CDR1 SGHRS, CDR2 YFSETQ. V was trimmed by 5 bases and J by 5 bases, leaving 13 bases between them. The CDR3 DNA reads as TGCGCCAGCAGACCGAGGGGAGGGACTGAAGCTTTCTTT. Translated, it gives CASRPRGGTEAFF.

The rearrangement links TRBV7-9 to TRBJ2-1, with a possible D match to TRBD2 (5 bases). Germline lookup yields CDR1 SEHNR and CDR2 FQNEAQ (reference sequence). The CDR3 totals 13 residues. The germline V and J ends were trimmed by 3 bases and 7 bases, with 10 bases remaining between them. Here the CDR3 reads CASSLFSVNEQFF. The CDR3 DNA follows: TGTGCCAGCAGCTTGTTTAGCGTGAATGAGCAGTTCTTC. Based on the CDR3 plus reference TRBV7-9 and TRBJ2-1, the full variable domain is DTGVSQNPRHKITKRGQNVTFRCDPISEHNRLYWYRQTLGQGPEFLTYFQNEAQLEKSRLLSDRFSAERPKGSFSTLEIQRTEQGDSAMYLCASSLFSVNEQFFGPGTRLTVL.

This chain uses TRBV10-2 with TRBJ1-1; D unclear. The CDR3 is 12 amino acids. Trimming stripped 2 bases from V and 8 bases from J, with 9 bases between. Looked up from germline, CDR1 is WSHSY and CDR2 is SAAADI. DNA for the CDR3: TGCGCCAGCAGTGAGAGGAGCGCGGAAGCTTTCTTT. Its translation: CASSERSAEAFF.

This sequence joins TRBV9 and TRBJ2-6; no clear D gene. The CDR3 contains 19 residues. The germline V gene has CDR1 SGDLS and CDR2 YYNGEE. The V end was cut by 0 bases, the J end by 0 bases, with 16 bases between. Here the CDR3 DNA reads TGTGCCAGCAGCGTAGCTCTGATGGGATCCCTCTCTGGGGCCAACGTCCTGACTTTC. It is translated as CASSVALMGSLSGANVLTF.

CDR3 DNA sequence: TGTGCCAGCAGCCAAGACTCGACGTACCAAGAGACCCAGTACTTC. Translation gives CASSQDSTYQETQYF. The genes are TRBV14 and TRBJ2-5; D is ambiguous. The CDR3 totals 15 residues. Germline V gene lookup returns CDR1 SGHDN and CDR2 FVKESK. V lost 0 bases, J lost 0 bases, and 8 bases lay in between.

The chain joins TRBV6-1 to TRBJ1-2; D is possibly TRBD1 (5 bases). With 3 bases removed from V and 5 bases from J, the gap between germline ends came to 7 bases. Germline loops: CDR1 MNHNS, CDR2 SASEGT. The CDR3 spans 12 residues. CDR3 region: CASSDQGYGYTF. The CDR3 nucleotides are TGTGCCAGCAGTGATCAGGGTTATGGCTACACCTTC.

The J gene is TRBJ2-2, the V gene TRBV6-4; a possible D gene is TRBD2 (6 bases). This CDR3 comprises 14 residues. V was shortened by 3 bases and J by 3 bases, with 8 bases between the two germline ends. Germline CDR1 MRHNA, CDR2 SNTAGT. The CDR3 protein is CASSEGLHTGELFF. The CDR3 DNA follows: TGTGCCAGCAGTGAGGGACTTCACACCGGGGAGCTGTTTTTT.

This clone was seen just once. The gene calls are TRBV6-5 and TRBJ1-2, with TRBD1 as a possible D gene (5 bases). V lost 6 bases, J lost 8 bases, and 16 bases lay in between. Per germline, CDR1 MNHEY and CDR2 SVGAGI. The CDR3 is 13 amino acids. CDR3 nucleotides: TGTGCCAGCAGCGAGACGGGGCATTGGGGCTACACCTTC. Translating gives CASSETGHWGYTF.